One sample yielded the 20 T cell receptor beta chains listed below, sequenced in a study of CD8 T cells in ankylosing spondylitis. TCRdb reprocessed the 5' RACE reads via MiXCR and lists one record per CDR3 protein. The sample contains some 250,000 distinct CDR3 sequences, 20% to 30% of which appear only once. The sequenced sample consisted of blood, either unsorted or a sorted T cell fraction (not recorded which). The source is a male donor with ankylosing spondylitis or in good health (not recorded which).

This chain connects TRBV23-1 to TRBJ2-7, with D perhaps TRBD1 (6 bases). TRBV23-1 is flagged as an ORF with uncertain function. V shed 3 bases and J shed 4 bases, with 16 bases lying between them. The CDR3 has 15 amino acids. The DNA of the CDR3 is TGCGCCAGCAGTCACCCAACAGGGTCCCCTTACGAGCAGTACTTC. Translating gives CASSHPTGSPYEQYF.

Ten or more counts support this clonotype. The chain links TRBV30 to TRBJ1-6; no firm D call. The ends were cut back, 4 bases at V and 7 bases at J, with 8 bases in the middle. CDR1 is GTSNPN, CDR2 SVGIG, per germline (reference sequence). This CDR3 comprises 12 residues. The CDR3 loop reads CAWNSRNSPLHF. DNA for the CDR3: TGTGCCTGGAATTCGAGAAATTCACCCCTCCACTTT.

This clonotype was detected ten times or more. The rearrangement links TRBV10-2 to TRBJ2-7, with D possibly called TRBD1 or TRBD2 (6 bases each). The CDR3 spans 13 residues. Germline CDR1 and CDR2: WSHSY and SAAADI. V lost 0 bases and J 4 bases, leaving 7 bases between the germline ends. The CDR3: CASSESGGYEQYF. The CDR3 bases are TGCGCCAGCAGTGAGTCAGGGGGGTACGAGCAGTACTTC.

The table lists this clonotype with a few counts. The V and J genes are TRBV6-5 and TRBJ2-7; 8 nucleotides agree with TRBD2. The germline V gene encodes CDR1 MNHEY and CDR2 SVGAGI. This CDR3 has 15 residues. With V trimmed by 2 bases and J by 5 bases, 8 bases remained unmatched. Here the CDR3 DNA reads TGTGCCAGCAGTTACCCGGGAGGGATGAGGAACGAGCAGTACTTC. Translated: CASSYPGGMRNEQYF.

The chain couples TRBV2 to TRBJ2-5, with 7 nucleotides matching TRBD1. V shed 7 bases, J shed 3 bases, and the junction held 2 bases outside the gene matches. The CDR3 is made up of 12 amino acids. Germline V gene sequence: CDR1 SNHLY, CDR2 FYNNEI. CDR3 residues: CASKGQKETQYF. The CDR3 region has the DNA TGTGCCAGCAAGGGACAGAAAGAGACCCAGTACTTC.

This clonotype was counted between two and nine times. The chain joins TRBV12-3 or TRBV12-4 to TRBJ2-7, with D possibly being TRBD2 (5 bases). CDR3 length: 15 amino acids. V was clipped by 5 bases and J by 0 bases, with 14 bases between them. The CDR3 spells CASSATGISSYEQYF. In DNA, the CDR3 is TGTGCCAGCAGTGCAACCGGGATTAGCTCCTACGAGCAGTACTTC.

This clonotype was seen repeatedly, ten times or more. The rearrangement joins TRBV29-1 to TRBJ2-7; 9 bases fit TRBD1. With V trimmed by 7 bases and J by 3 bases, 7 bases remained unmatched. Per the germline V gene, CDR1 is SQVTM and CDR2 is ANQGSEA. This CDR3 contains 13 residues. The CDR3 DNA sequence: TGCAGCGCCCGACAGGGGGATAACTACGAGCAGTACTTC. Translation: CSARQGDNYEQYF.

This clonotype appeared a few times. The chain uses TRBV6-4 and TRBJ1-5; no firm D call. The germline V gene encodes CDR1 MRHNA and CDR2 SNTAGT. This CDR3 comprises 15 residues. Trimming took 6 bases from V and 2 from J, leaving 14 bases between them. The DNA of the CDR3 is TGTGCCAGCAGGGAGCTCAGTGCGGGCAATCAGCCCCAGCATTTT. This codes for CASRELSAGNQPQHF.

This chain links TRBV20-1 with TRBJ1-1, with 8 bases that match TRBD1. Losses at the gene ends were 6 bases for V and 3 bases for J; bases not matched to a gene: 6. The CDR3 is made up of 13 amino acids. Germline CDR1 reads DFQATT; CDR2 reads SNEGSKA (reference sequence). For the CDR3, the DNA is TGCAGTGCGTTCCAGGGGGCGCACACTGAAGCTTTCTTT. Translated: CSAFQGAHTEAFF.

The rearrangement uses TRBV29-1 and TRBJ2-7; 12 nucleotides match TRBD2. The CDR3 totals 15 residues. With V trimmed by 6 bases and J by 4 bases, 10 bases remained unmatched. CDR1 is SQVTM, CDR2 ANQGSEA, per germline. The DNA for the CDR3 is TGCAGCGTCGTCGAGACTAGCGGGGGACTTTACGAGCAGTACTTC. Encoded protein: CSVVETSGGLYEQYF.

The sample holds many counts of this clonotype. The gene calls are TRBV2 and TRBJ2-5; weak D call: TRBD2 (6 bases). The CDR3 totals 17 residues. Germline CDR1 and CDR2: SNHLY and FYNNEI. Trimming removed 2 bases from V and 4 bases from J, with 20 bases in between. The CDR3 DNA is TGTGCCAGCAGTGAAACTCCCCAACAGGTCGGGGGAGAGACCCAGTACTTC. Its protein product is CASSETPQQVGGETQYF.

The chain carries TRBV28 and TRBJ1-4; TRBD1 matches 8 bases. With V trimmed by 4 bases and J by 7 bases, 11 bases remained unmatched. The CDR3 contains 16 residues. Germline V lookup: CDR1 MDHEN, CDR2 SYDVKM. CDR3 sequence: CASSSRTGRLFEKLFF. The DNA of the CDR3 is TGTGCCAGCAGTTCCCGGACAGGGAGGCTTTTTGAAAAACTGTTTTTT.

The chain carries TRBV28 and TRBJ2-7; no firm D call. V was shortened by 4 bases and J by 2 bases, with 18 bases between the two germline ends. Germline loops: CDR1 MDHEN, CDR2 SYDVKM. This CDR3 contains 16 residues. This CDR3 reads CASSSLGDAITYEQYF. DNA for the CDR3: TGTGCCAGCAGTTCCCTAGGTGATGCAATTACCTACGAGCAGTACTTC.

This clonotype was seen at least ten times. The CDR3: CSAPGQNDEKLFF. The CDR3 DNA sequence: TGCAGTGCGCCAGGACAGAACGATGAAAAACTGTTTTTT. The gene calls are TRBV20-1 and TRBJ1-4, with D perhaps matching TRBD1 (6 bases). This CDR3 is 13 amino acids long. Trimming removed 6 bases from V and 6 bases from J, with 14 bases in between. Germline assignment: CDR1 DFQATT and CDR2 SNEGSKA (reference sequence).

There are a few counts of this clonotype. The rearrangement uses TRBV20-1 and TRBJ2-5; D is unresolved. Germline V gene sequence: CDR1 DFQATT, CDR2 SNEGSKA (reference sequence). Trimming cost V 1 base and J 1 base, with 10 bases left between them. This CDR3 comprises 14 residues. Here the CDR3 reads CSARVSQAQETQYF. CDR3 sequence (DNA): TGCAGTGCTAGAGTGTCCCAGGCCCAAGAGACCCAGTACTTC.

This clonotype appeared many times. The chain combines TRBV2 with TRBJ2-3, with a tentative D call TRBD1 (6 bases). V was trimmed by 6 bases and J by 9 bases, leaving 19 bases between them. The V gene's germline CDR1 is SNHLY and CDR2 FYNNEI. CDR3 length: 14 residues. This CDR3 reads CASREQGSTVTQYF. The CDR3, as DNA: TGTGCCAGCAGGGAACAGGGAAGCACAGTCACGCAGTATTTT.

The sample holds a few counts of this clonotype. The genes are TRBV20-1 and TRBJ2-5; the D gene could be TRBD1 or TRBD2 (5 bases each). CDR3 length: 15 residues. Germline CDR1 reads DFQATT; CDR2 reads SNEGSKA (reference sequence). Trimming cost V 6 bases and J 2 bases, with 19 bases left between them. The CDR3 loop reads CSATRDPGSQETQYF. The CDR3 nucleotides are TGCAGTGCCACTAGGGACCCGGGCTCTCAAGAGACCCAGTACTTC.

In this sample, this clonotype turned up many times. The V and J genes are TRBV12-3 or TRBV12-4 and TRBJ2-3; D ambiguous. The CDR3 spans 12 residues. V lost 6 bases and J 8 bases, leaving 12 bases between the germline ends. CDR3 sequence: CASRTPVGTQYF. The CDR3 coding sequence is TGTGCCAGCAGGACCCCAGTGGGTACGCAGTATTTT.

This clonotype was found a few times. The V call is TRBV29-1, the J call TRBJ2-1; either TRBD1 or TRBD2 may supply D (6 bases each). V was shortened by 8 bases and J by 4 bases, with 12 bases between the two germline ends. CDR1 SQVTM and CDR2 ANQGSEA come from the germline V gene. There are 12 residues in the CDR3. CDR3 in amino acids: CSPRGLYNEQFF. CDR3 nucleotide sequence: TGCAGCCCTCGGGGGCTATACAATGAGCAGTTCTTC.

This clonotype came up many times. Here the CDR3 reads CSVDRAGGRSTDTQYF. The DNA for the CDR3 is TGCAGCGTTGATCGAGCGGGGGGGCGGAGCACAGATACGCAGTATTTT. The V gene is TRBV29-1, the J gene TRBJ2-3; 10 bases fit TRBD2. J was trimmed by 0 bases and V by 3 bases; bases with no gene match: 6. Germline V gene sequence: CDR1 SQVTM, CDR2 ANQGSEA. This CDR3 has 16 residues.